The clone carrying this TCR beta chain appeared a few times. Its antigen is still unknown. The sample is drawn from a study of cytomegalovirus exposure and HLA in healthy donors. Findings and caveats of the study: A list of roughly 180 TCR beta chains associated with cytomegalovirus was given.

Clones were sequenced by immunoSEQ multiplex PCR, and TCRdb holds only the in-frame ones, with some missing. There are some 170,000 clones in the sample; about 89% occur only once, and less than 3.5% lies in the top ten. CDR1 SGDLS and CDR2 YYNGEE come from the germline V gene. The length of the CDR3 is 16 residues. The V end was cut by 0 bases, the J end by 3 bases, with 12 bases between. The rearrangement uses TRBV9 and TRBJ2-2, with TRBD2 as a possible D gene (6 bases). The sample comprised PBMCs. This TCR derives from a man aged 18 to 35 in good health and CMV-seropositive. This CDR3 reads CASSVVAAGYTGELFF. The CDR3 DNA reads as TGTGCCAGCAGCGTAGTAGCTGCGGGGTACACCGGGGAGCTGTTTTTT.